The entry below describes one TCR beta chain. The antigen is undetermined. The sample originates from a study of cytomegalovirus exposure and HLA in healthy donors. In the PCR, 60 Vbeta and 13 Jbeta primers were used. Data came from immunoSEQ multiplex PCR; TCRdb stores just in-frame clones and leaves some out. The sample carries roughly 140,000 clones, roughly 73% recorded once. Whole-study findings and limits: Being indistinguishable, some V segments were excluded, TRBV6-2 and TRBV6-3 among them.

Those who donated were healthy bone marrow donors. CDR3 length: 14 amino acids. Germline CDR1 and CDR2: SGHRS and YFSETQ. The V and J ends lost 2 bases and 1 base respectively, with 9 bases between them. This TCR was recovered from a human donor in good health. The sample consisted of PBMCs. The chain joins TRBV5-1 to TRBJ1-2; D ambiguous. The CDR3 sequence is CASSFAGLNYGYTF. For the CDR3, the DNA is TGCGCCAGCAGCTTCGCTGGGCTTAACTATGGCTACACCTTC. Looking up the rest from reference TRBV5-1 and TRBJ1-2 gives the full variable domain: KAGVTQTPRYLIKTRGQQVTLSCSPISGHRSVSWYQQTPGQGLQFLFEYFSETQRNKGNFPGRFSGRQFSNSRSEMNVSTLELGDSALYLCASSFAGLNYGYTFGSGTRLTVV.